This TCR beta chain originates from a study of cytomegalovirus exposure and HLA in healthy donors. Study overall: An earlier analysis identified approximately 110 million unique TCR beta sequences in approximately 170 million T cells.

A remark on this clone: An end of the junction differs from the germline gene, which may be a read error.

This PCR relied on a set of 60 Vbeta primers and 13 Jbeta primers. In the original processing: A later analysis tallied about 80 million unique TCR beta chains, approximately 11 million of them shared. The method was immunoSEQ multiplex PCR; TCRdb's version includes in-frame clones alone and lacks a portion of them. The DNA was the basis for D and trimming; V, J and clone size are from that table. The profile shows some 150,000 clones, 80% to 85% of them singletons. The CDR3 has 18 residues. The germline CDR1 and CDR2 sequences are SEHNR and FQNEAQ (reference sequence). This chain links TRBV7-9 with TRBJ1-4; maybe TRBD1 (5 bases). The specimen sequenced was PBMCs. This TCR was sampled from a woman aged 25 to 39 in good health and CMV-seronegative. CDR3 in amino acids: CSSSFRGAGTATNEKLFF. In DNA, the CDR3 is TGTTCCAGCAGCTTTCGGGGCGCGGGGACGGCAACTAATGAAAAACTGTTTTTT.